This T cell receptor beta chain came from a study of T cells in women clearing cervical HPV infection. The overall study: With HLA typing for only a few women, HLA confounding remains possible. Points from the study as a whole: Repertoire richness, not evenness, was significantly elevated in CIN3+ cases versus controls.

TCRdb keeps only in-frame clones here, not all; method: immunoSEQ multiplex PCR. Reported are 25,000 to 35,000 clones; the ten largest clones contain roughly 16%. Prevalent HPV16 infections were excluded; only incident single HPV16 infections included. As to this clone: The antigen remains unidentified. Read coverage stops 3 residues before the CDR3 terminus; the germline J gene supplies the remainder.

The V gene lost 4 bases and the J gene lost 6 bases, with 19 bases spanning the gap. The CDR3 runs 15 residues. In germline, CDR1 is SGHAT, CDR2 FQNNGV. Sequences were obtained from blood buffy coat. The receptor was isolated from a woman between 18 and 70 years old with a cervical HPV16 infection that either progressed to CIN3+ or cleared (not recorded which). The rearrangement uses TRBV11-2 and TRBJ2-7; a possible D gene is TRBD1 (6 bases). CDR3 DNA, as far as it was read: TGTGCCAGCAGCTATTTTCGGACAGTGGTTCGCGAG. Translation: CASSYFRTVVRE. The entire CDR3 protein is CASSYFRTVVREQYF.